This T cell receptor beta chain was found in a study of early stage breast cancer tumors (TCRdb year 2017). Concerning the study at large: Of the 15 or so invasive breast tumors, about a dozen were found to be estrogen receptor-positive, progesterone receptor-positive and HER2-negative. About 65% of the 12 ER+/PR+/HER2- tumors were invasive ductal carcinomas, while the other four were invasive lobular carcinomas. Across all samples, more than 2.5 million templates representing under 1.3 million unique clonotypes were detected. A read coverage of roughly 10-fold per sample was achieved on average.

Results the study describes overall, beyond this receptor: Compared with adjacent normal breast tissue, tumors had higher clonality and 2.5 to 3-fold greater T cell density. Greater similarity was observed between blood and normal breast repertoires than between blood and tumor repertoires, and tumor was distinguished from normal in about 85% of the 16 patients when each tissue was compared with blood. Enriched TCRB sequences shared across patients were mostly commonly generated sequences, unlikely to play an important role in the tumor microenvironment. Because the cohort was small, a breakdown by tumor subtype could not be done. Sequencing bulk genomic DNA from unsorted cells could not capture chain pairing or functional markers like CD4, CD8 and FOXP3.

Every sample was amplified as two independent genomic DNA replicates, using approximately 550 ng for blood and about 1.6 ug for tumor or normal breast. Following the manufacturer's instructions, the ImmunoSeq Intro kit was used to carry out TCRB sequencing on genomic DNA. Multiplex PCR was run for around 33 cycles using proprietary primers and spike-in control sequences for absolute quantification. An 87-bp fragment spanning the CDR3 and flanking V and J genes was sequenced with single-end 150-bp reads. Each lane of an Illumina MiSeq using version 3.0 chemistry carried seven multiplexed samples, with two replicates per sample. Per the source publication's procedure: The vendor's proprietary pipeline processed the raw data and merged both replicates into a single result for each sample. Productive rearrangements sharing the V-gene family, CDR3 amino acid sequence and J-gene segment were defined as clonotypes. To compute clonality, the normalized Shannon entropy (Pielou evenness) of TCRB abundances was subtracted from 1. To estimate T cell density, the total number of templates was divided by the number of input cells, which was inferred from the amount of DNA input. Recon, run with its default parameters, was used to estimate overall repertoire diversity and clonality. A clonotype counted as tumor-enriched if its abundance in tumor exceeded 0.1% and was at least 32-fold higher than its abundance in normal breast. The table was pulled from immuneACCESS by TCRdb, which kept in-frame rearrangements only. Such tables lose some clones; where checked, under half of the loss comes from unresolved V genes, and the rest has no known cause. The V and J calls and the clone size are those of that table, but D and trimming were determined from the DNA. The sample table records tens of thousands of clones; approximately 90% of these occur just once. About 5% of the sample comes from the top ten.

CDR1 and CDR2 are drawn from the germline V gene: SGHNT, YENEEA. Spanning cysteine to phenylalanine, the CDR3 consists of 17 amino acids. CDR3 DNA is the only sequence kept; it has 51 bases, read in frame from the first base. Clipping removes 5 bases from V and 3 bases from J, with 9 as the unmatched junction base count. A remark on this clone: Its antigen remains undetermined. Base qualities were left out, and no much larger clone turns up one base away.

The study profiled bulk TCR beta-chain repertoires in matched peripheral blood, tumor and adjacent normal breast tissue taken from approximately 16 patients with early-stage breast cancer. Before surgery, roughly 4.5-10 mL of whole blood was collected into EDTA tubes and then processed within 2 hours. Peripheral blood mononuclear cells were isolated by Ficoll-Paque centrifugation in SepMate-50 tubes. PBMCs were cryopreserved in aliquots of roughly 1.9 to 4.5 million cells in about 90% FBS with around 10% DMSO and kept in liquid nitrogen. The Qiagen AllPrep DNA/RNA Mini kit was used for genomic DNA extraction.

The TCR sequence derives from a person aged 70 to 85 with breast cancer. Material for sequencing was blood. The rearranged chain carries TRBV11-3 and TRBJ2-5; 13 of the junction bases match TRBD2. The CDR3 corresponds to CASSPRTSGSLEETQYF. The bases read TGTGCCAGCAGCCCGAGGACTAGCGGGAGTTTAGAAGAGACCCAGTACTTC. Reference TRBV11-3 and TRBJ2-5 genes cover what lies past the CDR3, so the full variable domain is EAGVVQSPRYKIIEKKQPVAFWCNPISGHNTLYWYLQNLGQGPELLIRYENEEAVDDSQLPKDRFSAERLKGVDSTLKIQPAELGDSAVYLCASSPRTSGSLEETQYFGPGTRLLVL.